These 8 T cell receptor beta chains were sequenced from one sample in a study of PD-L1 blockade in urothelial cancer. Sequenced by immunoSEQ multiplex PCR; TCRdb stores in-frame clones only, minus some. The data show 40,000 to 55,000 clones, with 70% to 90% seen just once and around 25% held by the top ten. Time point reported: pretreatment peripheral blood. The specimen was PBMCs, collected around atezolizumab (anti-PD-L1) treatment. Receptors originate from a donor aged 40 or older with urothelial cancer.

The chain combines TRBV6-5 with TRBJ1-6, with a possible D match to TRBD1 (6 bases). There are 13 residues in the CDR3. Germline V CDR1 and CDR2: MNHEY, SVGAGI. The V gene lost 2 bases and the J gene lost 10 bases, with 9 bases spanning the gap. The DNA for the CDR3 is TGTGCCAGCAGTTACGGGACACTCTCACCCCTCCACTTT. The encoded protein is CASSYGTLSPLHF.

The V gene is TRBV7-8, the J gene TRBJ2-4; possible D gene TRBD1, 6 bases. Germline V gene lookup returns CDR1 SGHVS and CDR2 FQNEAQ. With 5 bases removed from V and 1 base from J, the gap between germline ends came to 18 bases. This CDR3 has 17 residues. CDR3 in amino acids: CASSPRGGERAKNIQYF. In DNA, the CDR3 is TGTGCCAGCAGCCCCAGGGGTGGGGAGAGGGCCAAAAACATTCAGTACTTC.

The chain employs TRBV28 and TRBJ2-2; 7 positions agree with TRBD1. Germline assignment: CDR1 MDHEN and CDR2 SYDVKM. This CDR3 has 14 residues. The ends lost 5 bases at V and 11 bases at J; junction bases unmatched: 11. DNA for the CDR3: TGTGCCAGCAGTGTCCCGGGACAGTGGGCTGAGCTGTTTTTT. Its protein product is CASSVPGQWAELFF.

This chain joins TRBV7-6 and TRBJ2-5, with D perhaps matching TRBD2 (6 bases). CDR1 and CDR2 (germline): SGHVS, FNYEAQ. This CDR3 has 13 residues. V was clipped by 5 bases and J by 5 bases, with 12 bases between them. The CDR3 protein is CASSPLARETQYF. The CDR3, as DNA: TGTGCCAGCAGCCCACTAGCTCGGGAGACCCAGTACTTC.

This chain connects TRBV5-4 to TRBJ2-1; D is unresolved. Germline V gives CDR1 SGHNT, CDR2 YYREEE (reference sequence). The ends were cut back, 4 bases at V and 3 bases at J, with 14 bases in the middle. CDR3 length: 15 residues. CDR3 bases: TGTGCCAGCAGCCCAGACTCCCTCAGCTACAATGAGCAGTTCTTC. Its translation: CASSPDSLSYNEQFF. Looking up the rest from reference TRBV5-4 and TRBJ2-1 gives the full variable domain: ETGVTQSPTHLIKTRGQQVTLRCSSQSGHNTVSWYQQALGQGPQFIFQYYREEENGRGNFPPRFSGLQFPNYSSELNVNALELDDSALYLCASSPDSLSYNEQFFGPGTRLTVL.

The chain joins TRBV19 to TRBJ1-5; tentatively, D is TRBD1 (5 bases). Trimming took 7 bases from V and 4 from J, leaving 11 bases between them. The CDR3 sequence is 13 residues long. Germline loops: CDR1 LNHDA, CDR2 SQIVND (reference sequence). The CDR3 DNA reads as TGTGCCAGTACCCTGACAGTGAATCAGCCCCAGCATTTT. Translating gives CASTLTVNQPQHF.

The CDR3 DNA reads as TGTGCCAGCAGCCCTAGCGGGAGGGTGGAGACCCAGTACTTC. This gives the protein CASSPSGRVETQYF. The chain links TRBV5-4 to TRBJ2-5; 12 positions match TRBD2. The V and J ends lost 4 bases and 5 bases, in that order; junction bases with no gene match: 3. The CDR3 contains 14 residues. CDR1 and CDR2 from the germline V gene are SGHNT and YYREEE (reference sequence).

The chain links TRBV11-2 to TRBJ1-5; D might be TRBD1 (5 bases). This CDR3 is built from 15 residues. Per germline, CDR1 SGHAT and CDR2 FQNNGV. The V and J ends lost 1 base and 2 bases respectively, with 9 bases between them. Here the CDR3 DNA reads TGTGCCAGCAGCTTAGGGGGCAGGGGCAATCAGCCCCAGCATTTT. Translating gives CASSLGGRGNQPQHF.